Below are 5 T cell receptor beta chains sequenced from a single sample in a study of low-dose radiotherapy and immunotherapy resistance in tumors. Covering alpha and beta chains, TRAV- and TRBV-specific primers were used for the first-strand cDNA. TCR amplification involved 20 PCR cycles with a constant-region primer and V-primer adapter. From the reads, TCRdb called clonotypes with MiXCR, one entry per CDR3 protein. This sample has nearly 95,000 distinct CDR3 sequences; 9.4% occur once, and the top ten carry roughly 1%. Time point indicated: before trial treatment. The specimen comprised PBMCs, sampled before treatment. The receptors shown here come from a male donor with prostate cancer.

This clonotype was detected only a few times. This chain joins TRBV12-5 and TRBJ1-1; 8 bases align to TRBD1. Germline trimming cut 1 base from V and 0 bases from J; bases unmatched to any gene: 4. The CDR3 is 16 amino acids. Per germline, CDR1 LGHNT and CDR2 FRNRAP. The CDR3 sequence: CASGLGTGRVNTEAFF. The CDR3 DNA reads as TGTGCTAGTGGTTTGGGGACAGGGAGGGTGAACACTGAAGCTTTCTTT.

This clonotype was counted ten times or more. The chain employs TRBV14 and TRBJ2-7, with no clear D. CDR1 and CDR2 from the germline V gene are SGHDN and FVKESK. The CDR3 spans 14 residues. Trimming removed 6 bases from V and 2 bases from J, with 14 bases in between. In DNA, the CDR3 is TGTGCCAGCAGTCTTACCGGGCCTCCCTACGAGCAGTACTTC. The encoded protein is CASSLTGPPYEQYF.

This clonotype was found many times. The rearrangement links TRBV18 to TRBJ1-1; D ambiguous. Germline V gene lookup returns CDR1 KGHSH and CDR2 LQKENI. This CDR3 has 13 residues. Trimming shortened V by 8 bases and J by 0 bases, and 10 bases separated the two germline ends. This CDR3 reads CASSPGVNTEAFF. The CDR3, as DNA: TGTGCCAGCAGTCCGGGAGTGAACACTGAAGCTTTCTTT.

At least ten counts were recorded for this clonotype. This chain connects TRBV20-1 to TRBJ2-7, with 9 positions matching TRBD1. The CDR3 spans 11 residues. Trimming cost V 6 bases and J 4 bases; bases outside gene matches: 1. Germline V gene sequence: CDR1 DFQATT, CDR2 SNEGSKA (reference sequence). The CDR3 DNA sequence: TGCAGTGCGGGACAGGGTTACGAGCAGTACTTC. This encodes CSAGQGYEQYF.

J is TRBJ2-7 and V is TRBV3-1, with a possible D match to TRBD1 (6 bases). There are 15 residues in the CDR3. V lost 0 bases to trimming and J lost 6 bases, with 15 bases between them. The germline gives CDR1 LGHDT, CDR2 YNNKEL (reference sequence). CDR3 sequence reads: CASSQEGGTSREQYF. The DNA for the CDR3 is TGTGCCAGCAGCCAAGAAGGGGGAACGAGTCGCGAGCAGTACTTC.